A single sample is the source of the 13 T cell receptor beta chains below, sequenced in a study of blood T cells in healthy people across ages. PCR was performed a second time for about 7 to 12 cycles using a sample-barcoded 5' primer and a J-beta primer mix. TCRdb ran MiXCR on the 5' RACE reads and lists one entry per CDR3 protein. The table lists over 1.5 million distinct CDR3 sequences, around 50% of them singletons. Sequenced: blood. These receptors all come from a middle-aged woman in good health.

The chain has TRBV6-6 and TRBJ1-2; the D gene is possibly TRBD1 (6 bases). The germline CDR1 and CDR2 sequences are MNHNY and SVGAGI (reference sequence). The CDR3 contains 16 residues. V was shortened by 2 bases and J by 0 bases, with 13 bases between the two germline ends. The CDR3 here is CASSYPPRQANYGYTF. As DNA, the CDR3 is TGTGCCAGCAGTTACCCTCCTCGACAGGCTAACTATGGCTACACCTTC.

This clonotype was found a few times. The chain employs TRBV25-1 and TRBJ2-5; no reliable D call. The V and J ends lost 6 bases and 1 base respectively, with 9 bases between them. CDR3 length: 13 amino acids. Germline CDR1 reads MGHDK; CDR2 reads SYGVNS. The chain's CDR3 is CASRQRSQETQYF. CDR3 in DNA: TGTGCCAGCAGACAGCGAAGCCAAGAGACCCAGTACTTC.

The chain uses TRBV21-1 and TRBJ2-3; no DNA check was done on the table's D call, TRBD1. TRBV21-1 is a recognized pseudogene. The CDR3 length is 13 residues. CDR3 DNA: TGTGCCAGCGGGGACATCCGCACAGATACGCAGTATTTT. Protein sequence: CASGDIRTDTQYF.

CDR3 sequence (DNA): TGCAGTGCACCTGACAGGGCGAAACCTTACAATGAGCAGTTCTTC. Residues: CSAPDRAKPYNEQFF. The chain carries TRBV20-1 and TRBJ2-1; the match to TRBD1 covers 7 bases. The CDR3 loop spans 15 amino acids. Germline CDR1 reads DFQATT; CDR2 reads SNEGSKA (reference sequence). The V segment lost 6 bases and the J segment 4 bases; nucleotides outside the gene matches: 12.

This clonotype was counted ten times or more. The chain couples TRBV4-3 to TRBJ2-7, with D possibly being TRBD2 (6 bases). The length of the CDR3 is 16 residues. CDR1 LGHNA and CDR2 YSLEER come from the germline V gene. V was pared by 0 bases and J by 2 bases, with 14 bases between. CDR3 coding DNA: TGCGCCAGCAGCCAAGATTCGGGGGTTGGGGCCTACGAGCAGTACTTC. This sequence encodes CASSQDSGVGAYEQYF.

The chain uses TRBV7-2 and TRBJ2-5, with 11 nucleotides matching TRBD2. Trimming took 1 base from V and 4 from J; bases not matched to a gene: 5. Germline V gene data show CDR1 as SGHTA and CDR2 as FQGNSA. The CDR3 runs 16 residues. CDR3 sequence (DNA): TGTGCCAGCAGCTTAGAGGTAGCGGGGGGGATAGAGACCCAGTACTTC. This gives the protein CASSLEVAGGIETQYF. Supplemented by reference TRBV7-2 and TRBJ2-5, the full variable domain reads GAGVSQSPSNKVTEKGKDVELRCDPISGHTALYWYRQSLGQGLEFLIYFQGNSAPDKSGLPSDRFSAERTGGSVSTLTIQRTQQEDSAVYLCASSLEVAGGIETQYFGPGTRLLVL.

The chain carries TRBV27 and TRBJ2-5; D unclear. This CDR3 region has 11 residues. The germline V and J ends were trimmed by 8 bases and 5 bases, with 9 bases remaining between them. Germline CDR1 is MNHEY and CDR2 is SMNVEV (reference sequence). The CDR3 nucleotides are TGTGCCAGCGCGACGCGGGAGACCCAGTACTTC. It translates to CASATRETQYF.

This clonotype turned up a few times. The chain combines TRBV11-2 with TRBJ2-3, with 7 positions matching TRBD2. The CDR3 is 15 residues long. J gave up 4 bases and V 1 base, and 5 bases lay outside the gene matches. Germline V gene sequence: CDR1 SGHAT, CDR2 FQNNGV. The CDR3 spells CASSLVRGRADTQYF. DNA of the CDR3: TGTGCCAGCAGCTTAGTACGGGGGAGGGCAGATACGCAGTATTTT.

V gene TRBV20-1 combines with J gene TRBJ2-3; 7 bases fit TRBD2. J gave up 3 bases and V 0 bases, and 12 bases lay outside the gene matches. CDR1 is DFQATT and CDR2 is SNEGSKA in the germline V gene (reference sequence). The CDR3 has 17 residues. This CDR3 is CSARDQRGGRVTDTQYF. CDR3 bases: TGCAGTGCTAGAGACCAAAGGGGCGGGAGAGTTACAGATACGCAGTATTTT.

The genes are TRBV9 and TRBJ1-2, with 9 bases lining up with TRBD1. CDR1 is SGDLS, CDR2 YYNGEE, per germline. After removal of 4 bases from V and 4 bases from J, the junction contained 11 bases not matched to a gene. This CDR3 comprises 16 residues. The CDR3 coding sequence is TGTGCCAGCAGCCCCCAACAGGGGGCTAAGATCTATGGCTACACCTTC. Translating gives CASSPQQGAKIYGYTF.

The gene calls are TRBV9 and TRBJ1-2; 12 bases fit TRBD1. The ends lost 2 bases at V and 4 bases at J; junction bases unmatched: 3. Germline lookup yields CDR1 SGDLS and CDR2 YYNGEE. The CDR3 is made up of 15 amino acids. CDR3 loop: CASSVGTGGGYGYTF. In nucleotides, the CDR3 is TGTGCCAGCAGCGTTGGGACAGGGGGCGGCTATGGCTACACCTTC.

The rearrangement joins TRBV4-1 to TRBJ2-5; D is unresolved. The DNA end is a closer match to TRBJ2-7, so the J assignment may be wrong. This CDR3 comprises 12 residues. From germline, CDR1 is MGHRA and CDR2 YSYEKL. The CDR3 region is CASSQMMSEQYF. In DNA form, the CDR3 reads TGCGCCAGCAGCCAAATGATGAGCGAGCAGTACTTC.

This sequence joins TRBV4-1 and TRBJ2-4, with D unresolved. This CDR3 is built from 13 residues. Between the trimmed V and J ends, which lost 0 bases and 13 bases, there was a span of 13 bases. CDR1 and CDR2 from the germline V gene are MGHRA and YSYEKL. This CDR3 is CASSQEGQILQYF. As DNA, the CDR3 is TGCGCCAGCAGCCAAGAAGGTCAGATTCTACAGTACTTC.